These T cell receptor beta chains were read from a single sample in a study of cytomegalovirus exposure and HLA in healthy donors. TCRdb's copy holds only in-frame clones and misses some; the assay was immunoSEQ multiplex PCR. Here the sample spans about 67,000 clones, roughly nine tenths being singletons. Sequenced material: PBMCs. The receptors come from a woman aged 30 to 39 in good health and CMV-seropositive. Both conserved end residues are part of each CDR3. The D gene is left open where the match is weak. Clone size is stated in some rows and not others, as once, few, many or a class when expanded.

V	D	J	size	DNA	CDR3
TRBV5-1	TRBD2	TRBJ2-1	NA	TGCGCCAGCAGCTTGGTAGTAGCGGGAACGAATGAGCAGTTCTTC	CASSLVVAGTNEQFF
TRBV27	TRBD1	TRBJ2-1	NA	TGTGCCAGCAGTTTAGTCGGGACAGGGGGAGGACAGTTCTTC	CASSLVGTGGGQFF
TRBV6-6	TRBD1	TRBJ1-4	NA	TGTGCCAGCAGCCCACAATCACAGGGGACTAATGAAAAACTGTTTTTT	CASSPQSQGTNEKLFF
TRBV7-2	NA	TRBJ2-3	NA	TGTGCCAGCAGCGAGCCAGGGGATACGCAGTATTTT	CASSEPGDTQYF
TRBV10-1	NA	TRBJ1-1	few	TGCGCCAGCAGTGATTCGGGGAATGAAGCTTTCTTT	CASSDSGNEAFF
TRBV10-3	NA	TRBJ2-7	once	TGTGCCATCAGTGCCTCACAGGGAGGGATCCCCTACGAGCAGTACTTC	CAISASQGGIPYEQYF
TRBV19	NA	TRBJ2-3	NA	TGTGCCAGTAGTAAGTCGGGGGGCATCACAGATACGCAGTATTTT	CASSKSGGITDTQYF
TRBV29-1	TRBD2	TRBJ2-5	NA	TGCAGCGTTCGGGGGGGTTGGGAGACCCAGTACTTC	CSVRGGWETQYF
TRBV18	TRBD1	TRBJ1-1	NA	TGTGCCAGCTCATCACAGGGGTCGGACACTGAAGCTTTCTTT	CASSSQGSDTEAFF
TRBV30	TRBD1	TRBJ1-3	NA	TGTGCCTGGAGCACAGGGGCTGGAAACACCATATATTTT	CAWSTGAGNTIYF
TRBV28	NA	TRBJ2-3	NA	TGTGCCAGCAGTGCGGGACTCTACTCAGATACGCAGTATTTT	CASSAGLYSDTQYF
TRBV7-2	NA	TRBJ2-3	NA	TGTGCCAGCAGCTTCTACCTCGCTAGCACAGATACGCAGTATTTT	CASSFYLASTDTQYF
TRBV19	NA	TRBJ1-2	NA	TGTGCCAGTAGTAACGCTGGACAGACTAACTATGGCTACACCTTC	CASSNAGQTNYGYTF
TRBV28	NA	TRBJ2-4	NA	TGTGCCAGCAGTAGGGTGATTAGCGGTATAGCCAAAAACATTCAGTACTTC	CASSRVISGIAKNIQYF
TRBV5-1	TRBD1	TRBJ1-5	NA	TGCGCCAGCAGCCCGGGACAGGGTAAGGATCAGCCCCAGCATTTT	CASSPGQGKDQPQHF
TRBV4-1	NA	TRBJ1-3	once	TGCGCCAGCAGCCCAGGGGTCTCTGGAAACACCATATATTTT	CASSPGVSGNTIYF
TRBV9	TRBD1	TRBJ2-6	few	TGTGCCAGCAGCTCACACAGGGGGCAAAGGGCCAACGTCCTGACTTTC	CASSSHRGQRANVLTF
TRBV29-1	TRBD1	TRBJ2-7	NA	TGCAGCGTGAGAGGGGGCGACTCCTACGAGCAGTACTTC	CSVRGGDSYEQYF
TRBV7-3	NA	TRBJ1-1	NA	TGTGCCAGCAGCCTTTCGGGGGGCTTAGGGCACAACACTGAAGCTTTCTTT	CASSLSGGLGHNTEAFF
TRBV29-1	TRBD1	TRBJ2-7	once	TGCAGCGTTGAAGGGGGACAGGGCTACGAGCAGTACTTC	CSVEGGQGYEQYF
TRBV9	TRBD1	TRBJ2-1	NA	TGTGCCAGCAGCCCCCGGGACAGTCTCTACAATGAGCAGTTCTTC	CASSPRDSLYNEQFF
TRBV19	TRBD1	TRBJ1-2	NA	TGTGCCAGTATGGACAGGTACTATGGCTACACCTTC	CASMDRYYGYTF
TRBV13	TRBD1	TRBJ1-6	NA	TGTGCCAGCAGCGTGGGACAGGGGGGTAATTCACCCCTCCACTTT	CASSVGQGGNSPLHF
TRBV21-1	NA	TRBJ2-7	NA	TGTGCCAGCAGCAAGAGGCCCCACTACGAGCAGTACTTC	CASSKRPHYEQYF
TRBV19	NA	TRBJ1-1	NA	TGTGCCAGTACCACCGCGAGGGTTTCTGCTGAAGCTTTCTTT	CASTTARVSAEAFF
TRBV7-9	TRBD2	TRBJ2-7	NA	TGTGCCAGCAGCCCAGGGACTAGCTACGAGCAGTACTTC	CASSPGTSYEQYF
TRBV5-1	NA	TRBJ2-1	NA	TGCGCCAGCAGCTTGGCCTCGTCTCTCAATGAGCAGTTCTTC	CASSLASSLNEQFF
TRBV18	NA	TRBJ2-2	NA	TGTGCCAGCTCACCAACGCTAGCTGGCACCGGGGAGCTGTTTTTT	CASSPTLAGTGELFF